The present TCR beta chain was sequenced within a study of control samples from healthy donors and cancer patients. Germline V CDR1 and CDR2: LNHDA, SQIVND (reference sequence). V lost 0 bases and J lost 5, with 16 bases in between. The CDR3 sequence is 17 residues long. Only in-frame clones appear in the TCRdb table, and some are missing; sequencing was by immunoSEQ multiplex PCR. The sample has 390,000 or so clones, 90% seen once. The sequence came from a man in his forties with head and neck cancer. The sample taken for sequencing was PBMCs. The chain links TRBV19 to TRBJ2-2; D gene ambiguous. The CDR3 loop is CASSIEVTDVWTGELFF. The CDR3 DNA is TGTGCCAGTAGTATAGAGGTTACGGACGTCTGGACCGGGGAGCTGTTTTTT.